Listed below are T cell receptor beta chains from one sample, sequenced in a study of Ad26.COV2.S vaccination and SARS-CoV-2 variants. Assay: immunoSEQ multiplex PCR; the TCRdb copy retains only in-frame clones and omits some. Found here are around 450,000 clones, 80% to 90% of them singletons; the top ten hold 2.5%. The sample was peripheral blood, taken in a trial of Ad26.COV2.S vaccine versus placebo. The receptor source for this set is a person aged 18-65 years who received the Ad26.COV2.S COVID-19 vaccine or a placebo. Both conserved end residues are trimmed from each CDR3. Clone size is shown for a subset of rows, as once, few, many or a class of expanded clone.

J gene: TRBJ1-1
V gene: TRBV6-5
clone size: .
CDR3 protein: ASGEALNTEAF

J gene: TRBJ1-1
V gene: TRBV28
clone size: .
CDR3 protein: ASSIPQGAGNTEAF

J gene: TRBJ1-1
V gene: TRBV19
clone size: .
CDR3 protein: ASSILLTGTVNTEAF

J gene: TRBJ2-3
V gene: TRBV7-2
clone size: .
CDR3 protein: ASSLLGGGRSTDTQY

J gene: TRBJ2-2
V gene: TRBV7-8
clone size: .
CDR3 protein: ASSLRPGQGTGELF

J gene: TRBJ1-5
V gene: TRBV6-4
clone size: .
CDR3 protein: ASSDPFGPGGNQPQH

J gene: TRBJ1-4
V gene: TRBV12-3/TRBV12-4
clone size: .
CDR3 protein: ASSLAGIEKLF

J gene: TRBJ1-4
V gene: TRBV5-4
clone size: .
CDR3 protein: ASRDHRDEKLF

J gene: TRBJ1-5
V gene: TRBV2
clone size: .
CDR3 protein: ASRSTGLRSQPQH

J gene: TRBJ2-1
V gene: TRBV10-3
clone size: .
CDR3 protein: AIRGGRESEQF

J gene: TRBJ2-3
V gene: TRBV4-3
clone size: .
CDR3 protein: ASSQEGQNTDTQY

J gene: TRBJ2-5
V gene: TRBV5-4
clone size: .
CDR3 protein: ASSLRGGLRETQY

J gene: TRBJ2-3
V gene: TRBV6-4
clone size: .
CDR3 protein: ASSEKATDTQY

J gene: TRBJ2-1
V gene: TRBV7-2
clone size: .
CDR3 protein: ASSLGLAQGNEQF

J gene: TRBJ1-1
V gene: TRBV10-3
clone size: .
CDR3 protein: AISDQGYTEAF

J gene: TRBJ2-1
V gene: TRBV7-2
clone size: .
CDR3 protein: ASSLVGTGSYNEQF

J gene: TRBJ2-1
V gene: TRBV7-8
clone size: .
CDR3 protein: ASSEGLAEYNEQF

J gene: TRBJ1-6
V gene: TRBV6-1
clone size: few
CDR3 protein: ASSELRALTNSPLH

J gene: TRBJ2-3
V gene: TRBV20-1
clone size: .
CDR3 protein: SPIAWDTQY

J gene: TRBJ1-5
V gene: TRBV7-8
clone size: .
CDR3 protein: ASSLEGYQPQH

J gene: TRBJ2-5
V gene: TRBV7-9
clone size: .
CDR3 protein: ASSPGTALQETQY

J gene: TRBJ1-5
V gene: TRBV28
clone size: .
CDR3 protein: ASSPYLDHSNQPQH

J gene: TRBJ2-3
V gene: TRBV19
clone size: .
CDR3 protein: ASGPLGTDTQY

J gene: TRBJ1-5
V gene: TRBV2
clone size: .
CDR3 protein: ASSERGDQPQH

J gene: TRBJ2-3
V gene: TRBV7-2
clone size: .
CDR3 protein: ASSAWDYTKDTQY

J gene: TRBJ2-7
V gene: TRBV6-2/TRBV6-3
clone size: .
CDR3 protein: ASSYSRQIHEQY

J gene: TRBJ1-1
V gene: TRBV4-2
clone size: .
CDR3 protein: ASSPYRGGAEAF

J gene: TRBJ2-2
V gene: TRBV7-9
clone size: once
CDR3 protein: ASSKPGLAGGFGAGELF

J gene: TRBJ2-3
V gene: TRBV18
clone size: .
CDR3 protein: ASSPPGLPDTQY

J gene: TRBJ1-6
V gene: TRBV7-2
clone size: once
CDR3 protein: ASSLRDRASPLH

J gene: TRBJ2-7
V gene: TRBV7-9
clone size: .
CDR3 protein: ASSQGTGQEQY

J gene: TRBJ2-5
V gene: TRBV3-1/TRBV3-2
clone size: .
CDR3 protein: ASSQVETQY

J gene: TRBJ1-3
V gene: TRBV7-3
clone size: .
CDR3 protein: ASSFIAGTFRRLRNTIY

J gene: TRBJ2-5
V gene: TRBV20-1
clone size: .
CDR3 protein: SASAQETQY

J gene: TRBJ1-6
V gene: TRBV15
clone size: .
CDR3 protein: ATSRDLVWGGNNSPLH

J gene: TRBJ1-5
V gene: TRBV6-5
clone size: once
CDR3 protein: ASSYTGVQPQH

J gene: TRBJ1-2
V gene: TRBV29-1
clone size: once
CDR3 protein: SVEDFSGEHYGYT

J gene: TRBJ2-2
V gene: TRBV4-1
clone size: few
CDR3 protein: ASSQDGGLAGGSGELF

J gene: TRBJ1-4
V gene: TRBV7-2
clone size: once
CDR3 protein: ASSPDRSSEKLF

J gene: TRBJ1-6
V gene: TRBV9
clone size: .
CDR3 protein: ASSVQTGVNSPLH

J gene: TRBJ1-4
V gene: TRBV12-3/TRBV12-4
clone size: few
CDR3 protein: ASSLGEKLF